This T cell receptor beta chain comes out of a study of blood T cell repertoires in COVID-19. Across the study: The study drew acute and convalescent COVID-19 samples from the United States, Italy and Spain.

Using immunoSEQ multiplex PCR, the repertoire was profiled, and TCRdb retains in-frame clones only, with some absent. The sample has 300,000 to 400,000 clones, 90% seen once. The CDR3 has 16 residues. Germline CDR1 is SGHAT and CDR2 is FQNNGV. After removal of 5 bases from V and 5 bases from J, the junction contained 13 bases not matched to a gene. The cohort comprised adults aged about 18 to 100 years residing in 20 to 30 US areas. It was within 2 weeks before study entry that exposed participants met a COVID-19 case. Sequencing was carried out using PBMCs or T cells enriched from blood (not recorded which). The sequence came from a woman aged 30 to 39 who had been exposed to COVID-19. The chain couples TRBV11-2 to TRBJ1-1; 8 bases match TRBD1. The CDR3 here is CASSHSGRGRETEAFF. As DNA, the CDR3 is TGTGCCAGCAGCCACTCGGGCAGGGGGCGTGAGACTGAAGCTTTCTTT.